The T cell receptor (beta chain) described here comes from a study of cytomegalovirus exposure and HLA in healthy donors. Whole-study results and caveats: The study listed some 160 cytomegalovirus-associated TCR beta chains. According to an earlier analysis, most TCR beta V segments yielded productive rearrangements about 90% or about 30% of the time. In a later analysis, common viral pathogens appeared linked to several of the most significant clusters.

Details on this clone: Antigen unknown.

Trimming took off 1 base at V and 5 bases at J, with 12 bases between the two ends. The germline V gene encodes CDR1 SGHVS and CDR2 FQNEAQ. The CDR3 sequence is 15 residues long. The PCR made use of 60 Vbeta and 13 Jbeta primers. Assay used: immunoSEQ multiplex PCR; TCRdb lists only in-frame clones, some missing. The sample lists about 200,000 clones; about 77% were seen once. This chain connects TRBV7-8 to TRBJ1-3; TRBD1 might be the D (5 bases). Sequenced material: PBMCs. The origin of this receptor is a woman in her twenties or thirties in good health and CMV-seropositive. The CDR3 bases are TGTGCCAGCAGCTTAGATATGCAGGGCAGAAACACCATATATTTT. This encodes CASSLDMQGRNTIYF.